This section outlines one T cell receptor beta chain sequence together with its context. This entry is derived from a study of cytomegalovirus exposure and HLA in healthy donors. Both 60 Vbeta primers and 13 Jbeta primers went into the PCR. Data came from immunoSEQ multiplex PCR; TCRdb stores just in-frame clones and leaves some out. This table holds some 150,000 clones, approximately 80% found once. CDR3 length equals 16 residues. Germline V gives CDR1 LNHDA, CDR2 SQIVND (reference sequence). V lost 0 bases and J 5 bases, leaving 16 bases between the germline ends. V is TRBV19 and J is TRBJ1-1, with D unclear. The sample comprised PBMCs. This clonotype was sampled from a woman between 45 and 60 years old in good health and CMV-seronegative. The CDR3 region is CASSIDPADRRTEAFF. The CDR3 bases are TGTGCCAGTAGTATAGATCCGGCAGACCGGAGGACTGAAGCTTTCTTT.